This TCR beta chain originates from a study of blood T cell repertoires in COVID-19. Authors' methods: Researchers report that nucleated cell counts were estimated from reference gene primer amplification. Here immunoSEQ multiplex PCR was the method, and the copy in TCRdb shows in-frame clones only, minus some. V and J calls and clone size come straight from that table; D and trimming were deduced from the DNA. The data contain about 480,000 clones, around 87% of them singletons. This TCR derives from a woman between 35 and 50 years old who had recovered from COVID-19. Sequenced: PBMCs or T cells enriched from blood (not recorded which).

The DNA for the CDR3 is TGTGCCAGCAGCTTAGAACAGATAGCTGAAGCTTTCTTT. As protein: CASSLEQIAEAFF. This sequence joins TRBV7-9 and TRBJ1-1; D unresolved. CDR3 length: 13 amino acids. Trimming shortened V by 1 base and J by 6 bases, and 9 bases separated the two germline ends. Germline CDR1 SEHNR, CDR2 FQNEAQ (reference sequence). The whole variable domain, filled in from reference TRBV7-9 and TRBJ1-1, reads DTGVSQNPRHKITKRGQNVTFRCDPISEHNRLYWYRQTLGQGPEFLTYFQNEAQLEKSRLLSDRFSAERPKGSFSTLEIQRTEQGDSAMYLCASSLEQIAEAFFGQGTRLTVV.